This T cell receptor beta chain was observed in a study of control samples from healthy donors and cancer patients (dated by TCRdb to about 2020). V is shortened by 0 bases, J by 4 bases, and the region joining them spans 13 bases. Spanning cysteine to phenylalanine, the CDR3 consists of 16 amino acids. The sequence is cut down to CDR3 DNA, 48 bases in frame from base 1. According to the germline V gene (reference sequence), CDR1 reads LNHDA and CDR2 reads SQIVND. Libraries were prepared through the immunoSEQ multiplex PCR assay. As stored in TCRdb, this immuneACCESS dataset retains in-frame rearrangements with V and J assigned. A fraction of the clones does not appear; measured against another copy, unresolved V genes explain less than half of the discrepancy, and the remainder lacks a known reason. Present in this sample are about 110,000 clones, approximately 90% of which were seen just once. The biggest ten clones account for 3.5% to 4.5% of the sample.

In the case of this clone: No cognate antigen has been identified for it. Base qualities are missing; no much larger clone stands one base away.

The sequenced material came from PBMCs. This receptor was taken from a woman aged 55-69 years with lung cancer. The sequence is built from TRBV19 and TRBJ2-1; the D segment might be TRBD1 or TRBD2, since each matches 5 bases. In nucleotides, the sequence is TGTGCCAGTAGTATAGATCTGAGGGCAGGGTACAATGAGCAGTTCTTC. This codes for CASSIDLRAGYNEQFF.